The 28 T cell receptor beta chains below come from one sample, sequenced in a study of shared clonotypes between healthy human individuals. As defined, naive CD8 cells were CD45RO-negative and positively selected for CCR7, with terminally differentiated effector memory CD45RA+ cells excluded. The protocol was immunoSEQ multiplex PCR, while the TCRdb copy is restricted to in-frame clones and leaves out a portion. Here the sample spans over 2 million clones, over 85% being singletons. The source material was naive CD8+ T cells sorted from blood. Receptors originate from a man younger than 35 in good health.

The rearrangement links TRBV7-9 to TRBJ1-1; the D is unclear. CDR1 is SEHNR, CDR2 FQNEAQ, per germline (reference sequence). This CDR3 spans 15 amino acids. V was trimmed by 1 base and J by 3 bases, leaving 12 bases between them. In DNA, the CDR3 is TGTGCCAGCAGCTTAGAGGCAGTACCCTACACTGAAGCTTTCTTT. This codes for CASSLEAVPYTEAFF.

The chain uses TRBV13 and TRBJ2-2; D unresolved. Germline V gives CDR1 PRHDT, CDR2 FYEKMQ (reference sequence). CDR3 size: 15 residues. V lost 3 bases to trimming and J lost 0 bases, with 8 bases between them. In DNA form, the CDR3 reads TGTGCCAGCAGCTTGGAGCGCCCGAACACCGGGGAGCTGTTTTTT. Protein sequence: CASSLERPNTGELFF. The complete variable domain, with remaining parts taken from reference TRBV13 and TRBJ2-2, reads AAGVIQSPRHLIKEKRETATLKCYPIPRHDTVYWYQQGPGQDPQFLISFYEKMQSDKGSIPDRFSAQQFSDYHSELNMSSLELGDSALYFCASSLERPNTGELFFGEGSRLTVL.

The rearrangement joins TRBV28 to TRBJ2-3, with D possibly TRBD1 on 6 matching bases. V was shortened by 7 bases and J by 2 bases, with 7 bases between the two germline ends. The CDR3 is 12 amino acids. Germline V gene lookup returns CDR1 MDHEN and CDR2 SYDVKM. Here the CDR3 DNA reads TGTGCCAGCACAGGGGACACAGATACGCAGTATTTT. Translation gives CASTGDTDTQYF. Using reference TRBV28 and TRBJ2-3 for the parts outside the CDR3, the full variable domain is DVKVTQSSRYLVKRTGEKVFLECVQDMDHENMFWYRQDPGLGLRLIYFSYDVKMKEKGDIPEGYSVSREKKERFSLILESASTNQTSMYLCASTGDTDTQYFGPGTRLTVL.

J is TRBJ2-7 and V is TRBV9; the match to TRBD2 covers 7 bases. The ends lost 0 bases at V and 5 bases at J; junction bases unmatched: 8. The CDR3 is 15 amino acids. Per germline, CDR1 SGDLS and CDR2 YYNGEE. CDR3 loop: CASSVEPGRIHEQYF. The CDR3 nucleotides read TGTGCCAGCAGCGTAGAACCCGGGAGGATACACGAGCAGTACTTC.

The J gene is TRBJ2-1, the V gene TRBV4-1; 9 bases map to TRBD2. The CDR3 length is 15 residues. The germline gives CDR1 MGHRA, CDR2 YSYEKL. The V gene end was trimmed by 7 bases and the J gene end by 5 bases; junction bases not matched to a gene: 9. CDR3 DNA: TGCGCCAGCAATCCCATTAGCGGGGGTCACAATGAGCAGTTCTTC. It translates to CASNPISGGHNEQFF.

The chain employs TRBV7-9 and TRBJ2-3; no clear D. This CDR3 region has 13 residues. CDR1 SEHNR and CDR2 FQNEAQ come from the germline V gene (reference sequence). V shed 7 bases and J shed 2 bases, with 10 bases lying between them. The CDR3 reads CASTLWDTDTQYF. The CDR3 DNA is TGTGCCAGCACCCTGTGGGACACAGATACGCAGTATTTT.

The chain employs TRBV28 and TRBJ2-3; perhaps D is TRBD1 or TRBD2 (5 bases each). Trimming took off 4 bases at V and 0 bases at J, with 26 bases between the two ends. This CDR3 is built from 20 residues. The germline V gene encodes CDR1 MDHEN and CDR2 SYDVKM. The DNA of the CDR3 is TGTGCCAGCAGTTCCCCCTACGGCAGGGAAAGGAGGTCTAGCACAGATACGCAGTATTTT. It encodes CASSSPYGRERRSSTDTQYF.

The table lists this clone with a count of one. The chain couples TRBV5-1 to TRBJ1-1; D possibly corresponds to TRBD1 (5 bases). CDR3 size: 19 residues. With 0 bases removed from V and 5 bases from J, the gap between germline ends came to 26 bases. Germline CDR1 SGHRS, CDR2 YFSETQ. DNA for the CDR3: TGCGCCAGCAGCTTGGCCTATATTCCGATAGAGGGCGGGGGGACTGAAGCTTTCTTT. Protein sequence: CASSLAYIPIEGGGTEAFF.

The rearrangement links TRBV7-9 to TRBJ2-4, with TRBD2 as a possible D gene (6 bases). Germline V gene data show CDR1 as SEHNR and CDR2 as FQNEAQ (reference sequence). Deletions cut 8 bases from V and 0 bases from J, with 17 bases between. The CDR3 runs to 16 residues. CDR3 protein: CASGIADVLAKNIQYF. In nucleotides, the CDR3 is TGTGCCAGCGGAATAGCGGACGTCCTAGCCAAAAACATTCAGTACTTC.

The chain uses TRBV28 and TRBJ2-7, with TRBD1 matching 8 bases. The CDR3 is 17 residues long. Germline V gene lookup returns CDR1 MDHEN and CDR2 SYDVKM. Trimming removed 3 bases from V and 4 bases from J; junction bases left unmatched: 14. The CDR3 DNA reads TGTGCCAGCAGTTTGAGGGGGCCCGGGAACAGGGGGTACGAGCAGTACTTC. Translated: CASSLRGPGNRGYEQYF. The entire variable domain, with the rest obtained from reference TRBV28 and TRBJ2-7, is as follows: DVKVTQSSRYLVKRTGEKVFLECVQDMDHENMFWYRQDPGLGLRLIYFSYDVKMKEKGDIPEGYSVSREKKERFSLILESASTNQTSMYLCASSLRGPGNRGYEQYFGPGTRLTVT.

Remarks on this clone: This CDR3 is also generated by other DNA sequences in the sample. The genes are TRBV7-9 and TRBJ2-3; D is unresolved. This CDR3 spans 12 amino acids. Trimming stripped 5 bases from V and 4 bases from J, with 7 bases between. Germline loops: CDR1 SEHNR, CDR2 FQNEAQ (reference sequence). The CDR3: CASSPRPDTQYF. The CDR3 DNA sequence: TGTGCCAGCAGCCCCCGCCCAGATACGCAGTATTTT.

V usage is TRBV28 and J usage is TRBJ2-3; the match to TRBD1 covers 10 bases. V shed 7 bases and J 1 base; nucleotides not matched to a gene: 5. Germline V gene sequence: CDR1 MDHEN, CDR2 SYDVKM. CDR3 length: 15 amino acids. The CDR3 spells CASIGTGVGTDTQYF. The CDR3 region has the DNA TGTGCCAGCATCGGGACAGGGGTCGGCACAGATACGCAGTATTTT.

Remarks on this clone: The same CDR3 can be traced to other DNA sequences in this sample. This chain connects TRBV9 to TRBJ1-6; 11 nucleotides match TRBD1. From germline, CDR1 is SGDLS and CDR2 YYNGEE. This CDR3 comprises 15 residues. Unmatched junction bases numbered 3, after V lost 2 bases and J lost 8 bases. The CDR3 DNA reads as TGTGCCAGCAGCGTGGGGGGACAGGGGGATTCACCCCTCCACTTT. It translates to CASSVGGQGDSPLHF.

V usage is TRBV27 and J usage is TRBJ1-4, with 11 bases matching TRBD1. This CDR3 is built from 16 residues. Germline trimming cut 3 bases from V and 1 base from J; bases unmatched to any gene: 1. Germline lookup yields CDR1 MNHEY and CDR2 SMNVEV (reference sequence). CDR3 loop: CASSLGTGGTNEKLFF. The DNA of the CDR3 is TGTGCCAGCAGTTTGGGGACAGGGGGAACTAATGAAAAACTGTTTTTT.

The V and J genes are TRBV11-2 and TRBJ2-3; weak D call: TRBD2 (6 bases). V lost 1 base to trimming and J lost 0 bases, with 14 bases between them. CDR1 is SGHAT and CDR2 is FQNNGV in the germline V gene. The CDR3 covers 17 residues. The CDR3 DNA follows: TGTGCCAGCAGCTTAGGTAGAACGGGGGTAAGCACAGATACGCAGTATTTT. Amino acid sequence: CASSLGRTGVSTDTQYF.

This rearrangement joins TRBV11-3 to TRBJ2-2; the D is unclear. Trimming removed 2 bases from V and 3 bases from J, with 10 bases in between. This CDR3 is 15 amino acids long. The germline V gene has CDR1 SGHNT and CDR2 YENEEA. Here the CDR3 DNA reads TGTGCCAGCAGCTTATGGAACGGGTACACCGGGGAGCTGTTTTTT. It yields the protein CASSLWNGYTGELFF. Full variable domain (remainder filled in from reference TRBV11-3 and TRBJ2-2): EAGVVQSPRYKIIEKKQPVAFWCNPISGHNTLYWYLQNLGQGPELLIRYENEEAVDDSQLPKDRFSAERLKGVDSTLKIQPAELGDSAVYLCASSLWNGYTGELFFGEGSRLTVL.

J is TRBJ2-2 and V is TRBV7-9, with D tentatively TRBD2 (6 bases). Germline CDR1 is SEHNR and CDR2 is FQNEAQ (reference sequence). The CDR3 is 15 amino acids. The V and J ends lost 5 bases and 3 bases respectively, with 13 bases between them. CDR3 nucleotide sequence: TGTGCCAGCAGCCCTCAGGGCGGGGACACCGGGGAGCTGTTTTTT. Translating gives CASSPQGGDTGELFF.

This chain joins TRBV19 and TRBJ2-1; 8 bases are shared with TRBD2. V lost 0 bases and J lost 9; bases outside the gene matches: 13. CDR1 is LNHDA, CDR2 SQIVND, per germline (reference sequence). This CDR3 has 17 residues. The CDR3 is CASSIDPGLEKGGEQFF. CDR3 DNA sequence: TGTGCCAGTAGTATAGACCCGGGACTAGAGAAGGGCGGTGAGCAGTTCTTC.

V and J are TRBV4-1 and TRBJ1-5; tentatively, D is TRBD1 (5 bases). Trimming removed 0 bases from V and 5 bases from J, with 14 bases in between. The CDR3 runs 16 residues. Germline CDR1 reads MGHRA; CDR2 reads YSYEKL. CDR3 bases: TGCGCCAGCAGCCAAGATGGATTCGGGGGGGATCAGCCCCAGCATTTT. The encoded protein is CASSQDGFGGDQPQHF.

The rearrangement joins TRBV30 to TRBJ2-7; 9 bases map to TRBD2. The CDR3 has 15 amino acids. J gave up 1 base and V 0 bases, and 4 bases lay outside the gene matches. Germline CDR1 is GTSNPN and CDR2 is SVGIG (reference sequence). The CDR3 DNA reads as TGTGCCTGGAGTGTGGTAGCGGGAGCATCCTACGAGCAGTACTTC. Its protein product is CAWSVVAGASYEQYF. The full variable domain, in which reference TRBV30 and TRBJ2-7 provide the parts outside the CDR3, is SQTIHQWPATLVQPVGSPLSLECTVEGTSNPNLYWYRQAAGRGLQLLFYSVGIGQISSEVPQNLSASRPQDRQFILSSKKLLLSDSGFYLCAWSVVAGASYEQYFGPGTRLTVT.

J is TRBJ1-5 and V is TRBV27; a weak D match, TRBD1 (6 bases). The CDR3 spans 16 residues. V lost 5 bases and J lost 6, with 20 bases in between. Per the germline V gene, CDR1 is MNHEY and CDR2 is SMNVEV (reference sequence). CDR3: CASSPSEGEASQPQHF. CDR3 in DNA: TGTGCCAGCAGTCCTTCTGAGGGGGAGGCAAGTCAGCCCCAGCATTTT.

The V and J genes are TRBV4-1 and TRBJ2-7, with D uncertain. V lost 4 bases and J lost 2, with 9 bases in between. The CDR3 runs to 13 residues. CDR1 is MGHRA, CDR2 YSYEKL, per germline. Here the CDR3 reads CASSPVVAYEQYF. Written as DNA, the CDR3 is TGCGCCAGCAGCCCAGTCGTCGCCTACGAGCAGTACTTC.

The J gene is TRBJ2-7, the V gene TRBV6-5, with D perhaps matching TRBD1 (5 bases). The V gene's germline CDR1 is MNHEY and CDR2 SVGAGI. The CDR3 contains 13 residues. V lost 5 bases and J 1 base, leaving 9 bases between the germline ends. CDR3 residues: CASSAGFSYEQYF. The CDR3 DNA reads TGTGCCAGCAGTGCAGGGTTTTCCTACGAGCAGTACTTC.

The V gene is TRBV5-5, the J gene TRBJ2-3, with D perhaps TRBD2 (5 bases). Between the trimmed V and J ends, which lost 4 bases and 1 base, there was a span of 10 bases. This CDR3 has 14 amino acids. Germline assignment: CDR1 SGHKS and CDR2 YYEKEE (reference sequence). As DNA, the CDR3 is TGTGCCAGCAGCCCCCCAGCGGGCACAGATACGCAGTATTTT. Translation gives CASSPPAGTDTQYF.

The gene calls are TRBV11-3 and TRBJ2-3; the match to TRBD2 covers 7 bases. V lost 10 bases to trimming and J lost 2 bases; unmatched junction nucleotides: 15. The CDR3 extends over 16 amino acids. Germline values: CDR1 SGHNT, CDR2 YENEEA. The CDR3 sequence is CATRGGEGPSTDTQYF. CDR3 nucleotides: TGTGCCACAAGGGGAGGGGAGGGGCCGTCCACAGATACGCAGTATTTT. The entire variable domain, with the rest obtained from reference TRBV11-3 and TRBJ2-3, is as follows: EAGVVQSPRYKIIEKKQPVAFWCNPISGHNTLYWYLQNLGQGPELLIRYENEEAVDDSQLPKDRFSAERLKGVDSTLKIQPAELGDSAVYLCATRGGEGPSTDTQYFGPGTRLTVL.

The CDR3 reads CASSPGGVAGEETQYF. CDR3 DNA sequence: TGCGCCAGCAGCCCCGGCGGGGTAGCGGGGGAAGAGACCCAGTACTTC. This chain links TRBV5-1 with TRBJ2-5, with 9 bases fitting TRBD2. Losses at the gene ends were 4 bases for V and 3 bases for J; bases not matched to a gene: 10. Germline CDR1 is SGHRS and CDR2 is YFSETQ. The CDR3 sequence is 16 residues long.

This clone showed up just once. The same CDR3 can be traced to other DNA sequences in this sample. The CDR3, as DNA: TGTGCCAGCAGCTTCAGCGGGAGTTACGAGCAGTACTTC. This encodes CASSFSGSYEQYF. This chain uses TRBV5-5 with TRBJ2-7, with TRBD2 matching over 8 bases. Trimming took 2 bases from V and 4 from J; bases not matched to a gene: 2. CDR3 length equals 13 residues. Germline V CDR1 and CDR2: SGHKS, YYEKEE (reference sequence).

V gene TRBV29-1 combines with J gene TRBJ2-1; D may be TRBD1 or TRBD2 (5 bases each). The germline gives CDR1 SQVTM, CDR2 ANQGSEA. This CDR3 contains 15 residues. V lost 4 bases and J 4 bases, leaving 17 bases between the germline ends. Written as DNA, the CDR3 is TGCAGCGTTGGTGGGACCGATGAGCATTACAATGAGCAGTTCTTC. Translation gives CSVGGTDEHYNEQFF.